A selection of T cell receptor beta chains follows, all from one sample in a study of shared clonotypes between healthy human individuals. This table comes from immunoSEQ multiplex PCR, and its TCRdb copy is limited to in-frame clones, with some not included. The repertoire holds about 2 million clones, with roughly 96% as singletons. Sequences were obtained from naive CD4+ T cells sorted from blood. These receptors were taken from a man aged 18 to 30 in good health. Both conserved end residues are part of each CDR3. The order of the fields is clone size, V gene, D gene, J gene, CDR3 protein, CDR3 DNA. The D gene is left open where the match is weak. Rows give clone size only sometimes, using once, few, many, or a class for an expanded clone.

abundance: NA
v_gene: TRBV6-1
d_gene: TRBD2
j_gene: TRBJ2-3
CDR3aa: CASRLGQGGTDTQYF
CDR3nt: TGTGCCAGCAGATTGGGGCAGGGAGGGACAGATACGCAGTATTTT

abundance: NA
v_gene: TRBV7-9
d_gene: NA
j_gene: TRBJ2-7
CDR3aa: CASSFLANEQYF
CDR3nt: TGTGCCAGCAGCTTCTTAGCTAACGAGCAGTACTTC

abundance: NA
v_gene: TRBV28
d_gene: TRBD1
j_gene: TRBJ2-5
CDR3aa: CASSSRDRGLGETQYF
CDR3nt: TGTGCCAGCAGTTCCCGGGACAGGGGTCTTGGGGAGACCCAGTACTTC

abundance: NA
v_gene: TRBV7-3
d_gene: NA
j_gene: TRBJ1-2
CDR3aa: CARLLNGYTF
CDR3nt: TGTGCCAGGCTCCTAAATGGCTACACCTTC

abundance: once
v_gene: TRBV13
d_gene: NA
j_gene: TRBJ1-5
CDR3aa: CASTTNPNRGGGNQPQHF
CDR3nt: TGTGCCAGCACTACTAACCCAAATCGGGGGGGAGGGAATCAGCCCCAGCATTTT

abundance: NA
v_gene: TRBV10-3
d_gene: NA
j_gene: TRBJ2-3
CDR3aa: CAITDRSTDTQYF
CDR3nt: TGTGCCATCACTGACAGGTCCACAGATACGCAGTATTTT

abundance: NA
v_gene: TRBV9
d_gene: TRBD1
j_gene: TRBJ2-1
CDR3aa: CASSQGQGASNEQFF
CDR3nt: TGTGCCAGCAGCCAAGGACAGGGGGCAAGCAATGAGCAGTTCTTC

abundance: NA
v_gene: TRBV7-8
d_gene: NA
j_gene: TRBJ2-5
CDR3aa: CASTLRGVQETQYF
CDR3nt: TGTGCCAGCACCCTCCGTGGGGTGCAAGAGACCCAGTACTTC

abundance: NA
v_gene: TRBV20-1
d_gene: NA
j_gene: TRBJ2-1
CDR3aa: CSAQGGNEQFF
CDR3nt: TGCAGTGCTCAGGGGGGCAATGAGCAGTTCTTC

abundance: NA
v_gene: TRBV19
d_gene: TRBD1
j_gene: TRBJ2-7
CDR3aa: CASSTTGNSYEQYF
CDR3nt: TGTGCCAGTAGTACGACAGGGAACTCCTACGAGCAGTACTTC

abundance: NA
v_gene: TRBV18
d_gene: NA
j_gene: TRBJ1-1
CDR3aa: CASSPPTTSRAFF
CDR3nt: TGTGCCAGCTCACCACCGACGACGAGTAGGGCTTTCTTT

abundance: NA
v_gene: TRBV6-5
d_gene: NA
j_gene: TRBJ2-4
CDR3aa: CASSRGGQGENIQYF
CDR3nt: TGTGCCAGCAGTAGGGGGGGGCAGGGTGAAAACATTCAGTACTTC

abundance: NA
v_gene: TRBV30
d_gene: NA
j_gene: TRBJ1-1
CDR3aa: CAWRRPRFPTEAFF
CDR3nt: TGTGCCTGGAGGAGGCCCAGGTTTCCCACTGAAGCTTTCTTT

abundance: NA
v_gene: TRBV5-1
d_gene: NA
j_gene: TRBJ1-3
CDR3aa: CASSLNSGNTIYF
CDR3nt: TGCGCCAGCAGCTTGAACTCTGGAAACACCATATATTTT

abundance: NA
v_gene: TRBV10-3
d_gene: TRBD1
j_gene: TRBJ2-1
CDR3aa: CAIREGTGFPQFF
CDR3nt: TGTGCCATCAGGGAGGGGACAGGATTTCCCCAGTTCTTC

abundance: few
v_gene: TRBV5-1
d_gene: NA
j_gene: TRBJ1-2
CDR3aa: CASNIGPWDGYTF
CDR3nt: TGCGCCAGCAATATCGGCCCTTGGGATGGCTACACCTTC

abundance: NA
v_gene: TRBV25-1
d_gene: TRBD1
j_gene: TRBJ1-1
CDR3aa: CASSEFRTGAFF
CDR3nt: TGTGCCAGCAGTGAATTTAGGACAGGTGCTTTCTTT

abundance: NA
v_gene: TRBV5-7
d_gene: NA
j_gene: TRBJ1-1
CDR3aa: CASSSPGRMRGSNTEAFF
CDR3nt: TGTGCCAGCAGCTCCCCGGGACGGATGAGGGGGAGCAACACTGAAGCTTTCTTT